This note documents a single TCR beta chain sequence. Its antigen is not identified. Germline V gives CDR1 SNHLY, CDR2 FYNNEI. This CDR3 is 15 amino acids long. V was cut by 3 bases and J by 0 bases, with 10 bases left in between. This entry belongs to a study of blood T cells in healthy people across ages. Primers used in a second PCR of about 6 to 12 cycles were a sample-barcoded 5' primer and a J-beta primer mix. Every sample gave at least 2.5 million paired-end reads containing CDR3. TCRdb re-called the 5' RACE reads through MiXCR, storing one row per CDR3 protein. There are some 1.5 million distinct CDR3 sequences in the sample; approximately 28% occur only once, and 7.7% lies in the top ten. General study results and limits: What prevented conclusive comparison of naive and antigen-experienced cells was that PBMCs were unsorted.

Sample: blood. The receptor was isolated from a woman in her twenties or thirties in good health. This chain connects TRBV2 to TRBJ2-3; D might be TRBD2 (7 bases). The DNA of the CDR3 is TGTGCCAGCAGTGATGAGGGGGGGAGCACAGATACGCAGTATTTT. This codes for CASSDEGGSTDTQYF.